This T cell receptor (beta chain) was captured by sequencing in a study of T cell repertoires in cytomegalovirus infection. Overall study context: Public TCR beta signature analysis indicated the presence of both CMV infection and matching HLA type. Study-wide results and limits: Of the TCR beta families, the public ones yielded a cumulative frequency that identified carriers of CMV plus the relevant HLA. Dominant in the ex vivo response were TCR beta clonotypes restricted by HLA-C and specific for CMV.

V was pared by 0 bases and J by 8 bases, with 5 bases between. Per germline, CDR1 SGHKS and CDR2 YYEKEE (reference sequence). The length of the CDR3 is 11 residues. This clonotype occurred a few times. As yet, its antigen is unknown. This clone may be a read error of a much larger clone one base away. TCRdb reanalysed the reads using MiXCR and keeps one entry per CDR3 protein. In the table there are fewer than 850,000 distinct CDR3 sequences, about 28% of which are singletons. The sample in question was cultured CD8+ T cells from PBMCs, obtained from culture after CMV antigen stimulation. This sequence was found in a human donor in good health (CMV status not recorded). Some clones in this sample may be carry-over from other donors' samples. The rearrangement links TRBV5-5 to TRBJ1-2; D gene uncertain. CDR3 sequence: CASSLGFGYTF. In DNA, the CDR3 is TGTGCCAGCAGCTTGGGGTTCGGCTACACCTTC. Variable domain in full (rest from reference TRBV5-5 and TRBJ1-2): DAGVTQSPTHLIKTRGQQVTLRCSPISGHKSVSWYQQVLGQGPQFIFQYYEKEERGRGNFPDRFSARQFPNYSSELNVNALLLGDSALYLCASSLGFGYTFGSGTRLTVV.